This is a list of T cell receptor beta chains from one sample in a study of CXCR3-negative and CXCR3-positive naive CD8 T cells. TCRdb re-called the 5' RACE reads, yielding one record per CDR3 amino acid sequence without DNA. The table lists around 60,000 distinct CDR3 sequences. The sequenced sample consisted of naive CXCR3+ CD8+ T cells from blood. These receptors all come from a human donor in good health. Some clones in this sample may be carry-over from other donors' samples. The CDR3 runs from the conserved cysteine through the conserved F or W.

J gene: TRBJ2-3; V gene: TRBV15; CDR3 protein: CATSSTSRDTQYF
J gene: TRBJ2-1; V gene: TRBV28; CDR3 protein: CASSLSGPSSYNEQFF
J gene: TRBJ2-7; V gene: TRBV4-3; CDR3 protein: CASSQDVQSGQGSYEQYF
J gene: TRBJ2-7; V gene: TRBV14; CDR3 protein: CASSQLTLGNEQYF
J gene: TRBJ2-5; V gene: TRBV7-7; CDR3 protein: CASSLGPQETQYF
J gene: TRBJ2-2; V gene: TRBV7-2; CDR3 protein: CASSSEWLAGGNTGELFF
J gene: TRBJ1-1; V gene: TRBV21-1; CDR3 protein: CASRWGRTLNTEAFF
J gene: TRBJ2-5; V gene: TRBV7-9; CDR3 protein: CASSPPDRGQENQYF
J gene: TRBJ2-1; V gene: TRBV6-6; CDR3 protein: CASGYKDREGEQFF
J gene: TRBJ2-1; V gene: TRBV12-5; CDR3 protein: CASGPRLAGGRSSYNEQFF
J gene: TRBJ1-1; V gene: TRBV4-1; CDR3 protein: CASSPWDRESEAFF
J gene: TRBJ2-7; V gene: TRBV10-3; CDR3 protein: CAISDPETFTQNF
J gene: TRBJ2-2; V gene: TRBV18; CDR3 protein: CASAPVPTGELFF
J gene: TRBJ1-4; V gene: TRBV6-6; CDR3 protein: CASSYLGLKNVEKLFF
J gene: TRBJ2-7; V gene: TRBV27; CDR3 protein: CASSLSLGVSSYEQYF
J gene: TRBJ2-1; V gene: TRBV4-3; CDR3 protein: CASSEMYSSYNEQFF
J gene: TRBJ2-7; V gene: TRBV4-2; CDR3 protein: CASSQADRGYEQYF
J gene: TRBJ2-7; V gene: TRBV4-3; CDR3 protein: CASSWAPMGYEQYF
J gene: TRBJ1-1; V gene: TRBV28; CDR3 protein: CASSHVTENTEAFF
J gene: TRBJ2-2; V gene: TRBV7-8; CDR3 protein: CASSLYNREGTGELFF
J gene: TRBJ2-1; V gene: TRBV9; CDR3 protein: CASSQGRGSSYNEQFF
J gene: TRBJ2-1; V gene: TRBV29-1; CDR3 protein: CSVEDSGTRSYNEQFF
J gene: TRBJ1-1; V gene: TRBV4-1; CDR3 protein: CASSQEPRGNTEAFF
J gene: TRBJ2-5; V gene: TRBV12-3/TRBV12-4; CDR3 protein: CASSPRTVQETRYF
J gene: TRBJ1-2; V gene: TRBV4-2; CDR3 protein: CASSPLERQIDGYTF
J gene: TRBJ2-2; V gene: TRBV29-1; CDR3 protein: CSAVLATSGELFF
J gene: TRBJ2-7; V gene: TRBV7-9; CDR3 protein: CASSPTQGYEQYF
J gene: TRBJ2-5; V gene: TRBV11-2; CDR3 protein: CASSLGDRLETQYF
J gene: TRBJ1-2; V gene: TRBV6-2/TRBV6-3; CDR3 protein: CASTLPGNYGYTF
J gene: TRBJ1-1; V gene: TRBV5-1; CDR3 protein: CASSFGPPRNPMNTEAFF